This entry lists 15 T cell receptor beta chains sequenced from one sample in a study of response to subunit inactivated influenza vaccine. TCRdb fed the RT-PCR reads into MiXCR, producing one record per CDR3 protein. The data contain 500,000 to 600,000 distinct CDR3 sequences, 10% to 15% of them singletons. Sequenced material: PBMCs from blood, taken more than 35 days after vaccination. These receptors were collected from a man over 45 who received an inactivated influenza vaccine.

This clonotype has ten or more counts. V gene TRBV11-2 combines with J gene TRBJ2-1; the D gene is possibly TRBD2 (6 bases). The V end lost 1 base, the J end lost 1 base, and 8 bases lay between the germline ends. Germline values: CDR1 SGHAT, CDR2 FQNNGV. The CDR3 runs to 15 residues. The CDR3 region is CASSLGTTSYNEQFF. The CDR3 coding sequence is TGTGCCAGCAGCTTAGGGACTACTTCCTACAATGAGCAGTTCTTC.

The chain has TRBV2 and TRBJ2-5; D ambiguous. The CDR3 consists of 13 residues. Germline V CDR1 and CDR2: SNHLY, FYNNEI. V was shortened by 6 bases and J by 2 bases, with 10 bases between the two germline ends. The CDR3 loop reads CASSAQQQETQYF. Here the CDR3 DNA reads TGTGCCAGCAGCGCACAGCAGCAAGAGACCCAGTACTTC.

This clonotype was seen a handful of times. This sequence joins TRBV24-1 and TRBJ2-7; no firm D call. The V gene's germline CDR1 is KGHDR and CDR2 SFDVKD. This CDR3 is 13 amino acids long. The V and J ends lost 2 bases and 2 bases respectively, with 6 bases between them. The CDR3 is CATSDSFTYEQYF. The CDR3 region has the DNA TGTGCCACCAGTGATTCCTTCACCTACGAGCAGTACTTC.

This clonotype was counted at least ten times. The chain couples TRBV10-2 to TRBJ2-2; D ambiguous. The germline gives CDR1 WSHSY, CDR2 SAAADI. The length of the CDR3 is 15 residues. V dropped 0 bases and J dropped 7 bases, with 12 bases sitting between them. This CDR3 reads CASSESYGRDGELFF. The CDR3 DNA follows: TGCGCCAGCAGTGAGTCTTACGGACGTGACGGGGAGCTGTTTTTT.

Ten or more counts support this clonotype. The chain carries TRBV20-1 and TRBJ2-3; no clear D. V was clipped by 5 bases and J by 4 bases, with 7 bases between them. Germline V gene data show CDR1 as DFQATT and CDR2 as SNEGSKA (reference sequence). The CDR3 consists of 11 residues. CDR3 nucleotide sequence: TGCAGTGCTGGAGCCGCAGATACGCAGTATTTT. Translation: CSAGAADTQYF.

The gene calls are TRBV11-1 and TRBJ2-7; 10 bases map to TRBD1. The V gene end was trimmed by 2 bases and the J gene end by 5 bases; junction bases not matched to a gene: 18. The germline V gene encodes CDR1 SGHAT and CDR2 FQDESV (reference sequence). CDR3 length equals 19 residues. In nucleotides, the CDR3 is TGTGCCAGCAGCTTATGGCCGGGACAGGGGATCGGGATCCTCGACGAGCAGTACTTC. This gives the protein CASSLWPGQGIGILDEQYF. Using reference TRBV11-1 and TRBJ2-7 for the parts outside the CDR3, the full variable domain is EAEVAQSPRYKITEKSQAVAFWCDPISGHATLYWYRQILGQGPELLVQFQDESVVDDSQLPKDRFSAERLKGVDSTLKIQPAELGDSAMYLCASSLWPGQGIGILDEQYFGPGTRLTVT.

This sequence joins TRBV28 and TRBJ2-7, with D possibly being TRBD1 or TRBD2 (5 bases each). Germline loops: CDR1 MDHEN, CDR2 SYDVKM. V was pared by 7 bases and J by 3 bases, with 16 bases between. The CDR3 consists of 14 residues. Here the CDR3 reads CASTQGAPGYEQYF. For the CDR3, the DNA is TGTGCCAGCACCCAGGGAGCGCCTGGCTACGAGCAGTACTTC.

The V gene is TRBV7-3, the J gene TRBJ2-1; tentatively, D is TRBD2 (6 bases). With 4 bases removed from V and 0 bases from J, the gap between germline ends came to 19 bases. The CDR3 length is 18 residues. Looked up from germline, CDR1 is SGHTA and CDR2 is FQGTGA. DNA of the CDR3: TGTGCCAGCAGCTCTCGCGGTGGCGGGACGAGCTCCTACAATGAGCAGTTCTTC. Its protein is CASSSRGGGTSSYNEQFF.

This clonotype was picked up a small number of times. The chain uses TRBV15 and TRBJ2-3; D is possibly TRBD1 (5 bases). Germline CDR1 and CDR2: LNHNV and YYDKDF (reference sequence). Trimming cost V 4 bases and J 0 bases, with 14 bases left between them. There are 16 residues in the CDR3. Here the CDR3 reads CATSTPTVSSTDTQYF. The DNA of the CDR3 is TGTGCCACCAGCACGCCGACAGTATCTAGCACAGATACGCAGTATTTT.

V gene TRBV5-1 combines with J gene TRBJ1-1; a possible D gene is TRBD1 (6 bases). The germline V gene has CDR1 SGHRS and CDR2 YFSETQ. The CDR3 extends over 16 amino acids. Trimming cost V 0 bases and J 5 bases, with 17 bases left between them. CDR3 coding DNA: TGCGCCAGCAGCTTGGCCGCAGGCAGGGGTCAAACTGAAGCTTTCTTT. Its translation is CASSLAAGRGQTEAFF. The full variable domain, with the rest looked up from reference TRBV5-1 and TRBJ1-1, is KAGVTQTPRYLIKTRGQQVTLSCSPISGHRSVSWYQQTPGQGLQFLFEYFSETQRNKGNFPGRFSGRQFSNSRSEMNVSTLELGDSALYLCASSLAAGRGQTEAFFGQGTRLTVV.

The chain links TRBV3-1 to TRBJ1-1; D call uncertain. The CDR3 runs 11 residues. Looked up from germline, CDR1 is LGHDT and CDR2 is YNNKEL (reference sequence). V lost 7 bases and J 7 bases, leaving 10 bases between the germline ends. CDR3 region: CASTGDNEAFF. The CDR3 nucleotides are TGTGCCAGCACCGGTGACAATGAAGCTTTCTTT.

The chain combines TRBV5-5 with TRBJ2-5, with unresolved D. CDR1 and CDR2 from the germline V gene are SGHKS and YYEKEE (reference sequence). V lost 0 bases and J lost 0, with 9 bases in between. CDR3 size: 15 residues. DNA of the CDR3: TGTGCCAGCAGCTTGGGCTGGCAGAACCAAGAGACCCAGTACTTC. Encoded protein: CASSLGWQNQETQYF.

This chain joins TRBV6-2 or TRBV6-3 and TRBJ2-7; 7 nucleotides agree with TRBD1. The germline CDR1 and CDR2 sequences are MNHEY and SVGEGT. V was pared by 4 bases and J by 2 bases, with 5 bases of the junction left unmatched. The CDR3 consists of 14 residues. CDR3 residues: CASSSQTGTYEQYF. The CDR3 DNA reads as TGTGCCAGCAGTTCCCAGACAGGGACCTACGAGCAGTACTTC.

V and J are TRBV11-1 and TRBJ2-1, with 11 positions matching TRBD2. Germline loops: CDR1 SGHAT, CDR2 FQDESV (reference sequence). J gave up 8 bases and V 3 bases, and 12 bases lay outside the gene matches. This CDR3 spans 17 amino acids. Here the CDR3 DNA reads TGTGCCAGCAGCTTTTTTACTAGCGGGGGTCTGGGTGATGAGCAGTTCTTC. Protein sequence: CASSFFTSGGLGDEQFF.

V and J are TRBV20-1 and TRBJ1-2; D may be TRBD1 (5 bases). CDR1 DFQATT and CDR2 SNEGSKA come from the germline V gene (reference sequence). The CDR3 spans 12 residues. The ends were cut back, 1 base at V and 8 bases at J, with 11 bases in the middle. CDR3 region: CSARAAGDGYTF. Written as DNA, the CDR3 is TGCAGTGCTAGAGCGGCCGGGGACGGCTACACCTTC.